These 27 T cell receptor beta chains were sequenced from one sample in a study of T cells in Graves' hyperthyroidism and ophthalmopathy (dated by TCRdb to about 2019). Preparation of the library involved multiplex PCR. TCRdb names Illumina HiSeq 2000 as the instrument used. TCR beta CDR3 regions were amplified from RNA transcripts. The TCR CDR3 was subjected to a first round of RT-PCR using the HTBI primer set and the Qiagen OneStep RT-PCR kit. Using fastp trimming at Q25 and MiXCR clonotype assembly, TCRdb reanalyzed the public sequencing data and kept in-frame beta chains. Every CDR3 protein is listed once, alongside the most common genes and DNA of its rows. The sample table shows 490,000 or so distinct CDR3 sequences, and 20% to 25% are seen once. The ten top clones hold about 49% of the sample. The specimen was blood. These receptors were collected from a woman aged 70-85 years with Graves' ophthalmopathy.

This clonotype was detected a few times. The J gene is TRBJ1-5, the V gene TRBV30; D possibly corresponds to TRBD1 (6 bases). The CDR3 is 13 amino acids. Germline CDR1 is GTSNPN and CDR2 is SVGIG (reference sequence). V gave up 3 bases and J gave up 7 bases, with 13 bases separating them. The CDR3, as DNA: TGTGCCTGGAGGGGCCAGGGGAACCAGCCCCAGCATTTT. Translating it yields CAWRGQGNQPQHF.

The sample holds a few counts of this clonotype. The V gene is TRBV27, the J gene TRBJ2-1; the match to TRBD2 covers 13 bases. Germline V gene lookup returns CDR1 MNHEY and CDR2 SMNVEV (reference sequence). The CDR3 is 17 amino acids. The V segment lost 5 bases and the J segment 6 bases; nucleotides outside the gene matches: 10. The CDR3 nucleotides read TGTGCCAGCAGTCGATCATTCAGACTAGCGGGAGGCAATGAGCAGTTCTTC. It encodes CASSRSFRLAGGNEQFF.

The chain employs TRBV20-1 and TRBJ1-6; D remains ambiguous. The CDR3 contains 12 residues. Germline values: CDR1 DFQATT, CDR2 SNEGSKA (reference sequence). V was clipped by 4 bases and J by 8 bases, with 9 bases between them. The CDR3 loop is CSATAEDSPLHF. CDR3 DNA sequence: TGCAGTGCTACCGCCGAGGATTCACCCCTCCACTTT.

This clonotype has a handful of counts. The CDR3 spells CSVTLGTPSGNTIYF. As DNA, the CDR3 is TGCAGCGTCACTTTGGGGACACCCTCTGGAAACACCATATATTTT. V usage is TRBV29-1 and J usage is TRBJ1-3; D perhaps matches TRBD1 (6 bases). The germline CDR1 and CDR2 sequences are SQVTM and ANQGSEA. V lost 6 bases to trimming and J lost 0 bases, with 15 bases between them. CDR3 length: 15 residues.

The chain couples TRBV7-8 to TRBJ2-1, with TRBD2 identical over 7 bases. The CDR3 covers 17 residues. Losses at the gene ends were 3 bases for V and 0 bases for J; bases not matched to a gene: 8. The germline gives CDR1 SGHVS, CDR2 FQNEAQ. The CDR3 coding sequence is TGTGCCAGCAGCTTGTTGGCTAGCGGAAGCTCCTACAATGAGCAGTTCTTC. Amino acid sequence: CASSLLASGSSYNEQFF.

This clonotype was detected only a few times. CDR3 DNA: TGTGCCAGTAGTTCGGGACAGGGGTTTGGTGAGCAGTACTTC. Residues: CASSSGQGFGEQYF. V and J are TRBV19 and TRBJ2-7; 10 bases are a match to TRBD1. This CDR3 is built from 14 residues. J gave up 7 bases and V 5 bases, and 8 bases lay outside the gene matches. The germline V gene encodes CDR1 LNHDA and CDR2 SQIVND (reference sequence).

This chain joins TRBV5-1 and TRBJ2-1; 9 bases agree with TRBD2. This CDR3 region has 15 residues. CDR1 and CDR2 from the germline V gene are SGHRS and YFSETQ. After removal of 3 bases from V and 5 bases from J, the junction contained 6 bases not matched to a gene. As DNA, the CDR3 is TGCGCCAGCAGCTCTGCTAGCGGGAACCACAATGAGCAGTTCTTC. It specifies CASSSASGNHNEQFF.

This rearrangement joins TRBV20-1 to TRBJ2-7; 10 positions match TRBD1. Germline loops: CDR1 DFQATT, CDR2 SNEGSKA (reference sequence). There are 13 residues in the CDR3. Germline trimming cut 6 bases from V and 9 bases from J; bases unmatched to any gene: 11. The CDR3 DNA reads TGCAGTGCCCAACGGACAGGGGGATTAGTGCAGTACTTC. Encoded protein: CSAQRTGGLVQYF.

The gene calls are TRBV27 and TRBJ1-5; D may be TRBD1 (5 bases). The germline V and J ends were trimmed by 4 bases and 2 bases, with 15 bases remaining between them. The CDR3 loop spans 16 amino acids. Germline values: CDR1 MNHEY, CDR2 SMNVEV (reference sequence). The DNA for the CDR3 is TGTGCCAGCAGTTCAGTGTGGGGGATGGGCAATCAGCCCCAGCATTTT. Translation: CASSSVWGMGNQPQHF.

This clonotype has just a few counts. This chain joins TRBV5-1 and TRBJ2-5, with D possibly matching TRBD2 (6 bases). The CDR3 runs to 14 residues. CDR1 is SGHRS and CDR2 is YFSETQ in the germline V gene. Trimming removed 0 bases from V and 3 bases from J, with 9 bases in between. CDR3: CASSLERAEETQYF. As DNA, the CDR3 is TGCGCCAGCAGCTTGGAGCGGGCAGAAGAGACCCAGTACTTC.

In this sample, this clonotype turned up a few times. The CDR3 sequence is CASSTLGKGMMGDTQYF. The CDR3 nucleotides are TGCGCCAGCAGCACGCTAGGGAAGGGAATGATGGGAGATACGCAGTATTTT. The chain recombines TRBV5-1 with TRBJ2-3; D gene ambiguous. This CDR3 has 17 residues. V dropped 4 bases and J dropped 5 bases, with 23 bases sitting between them. Germline V lookup: CDR1 SGHRS, CDR2 YFSETQ.

The chain links TRBV6-1 to TRBJ1-6, with 7 positions matching TRBD1. V shed 8 bases and J 9 bases; nucleotides not matched to a gene: 10. There are 14 residues in the CDR3. Per the germline V gene, CDR1 is MNHNS and CDR2 is SASEGT. The CDR3 DNA follows: TGTGCCAGCGGGGGAGCAGGGGGAGCTTCACCCCTCCACTTT. It codes for CASGGAGGASPLHF.

This CDR3 is CASSLILAGGGNEQFF. Written as DNA, the CDR3 is TGTGCCAGCAGCTTAATTTTAGCGGGAGGTGGTAATGAGCAGTTCTTC. The gene calls are TRBV14 and TRBJ2-1; TRBD2 matches at 10 bases. The germline CDR1 and CDR2 sequences are SGHDN and FVKESK. J lost 7 bases, V lost 5 bases, and 11 bases had no gene match. CDR3 length: 16 residues.

This clonotype was counted only a few times. A junction boundary mismatches the germline segment, possibly from a read error. The chain couples TRBV6-1 to TRBJ2-2; TRBD2 might be the D (6 bases). The V gene's germline CDR1 is MNHNS and CDR2 SASEGT. The CDR3 is 13 residues long. CDR3 nucleotides: TGTGCCAGCTTAGGGAGGAACGCCGGGGAGCTGTTTTTT. Encoded protein: CASLGRNAGELFF.

This clonotype appeared many times. The V and J genes are TRBV6-1 and TRBJ2-3; D gene uncertain. Deletions cut 6 bases from V and 0 bases from J, with 10 bases between. This CDR3 contains 14 residues. Looked up from germline, CDR1 is MNHNS and CDR2 is SASEGT. As DNA, the CDR3 is TGTGCCAGCAGGATACAGAAAAGCACAGATACGCAGTATTTT. Translating gives CASRIQKSTDTQYF.

J is TRBJ2-4 and V is TRBV7-2; no clear D. This CDR3 has 13 residues. CDR1 and CDR2 from the germline V gene are SGHTA and FQGNSA. V lost 2 bases and J lost 7, with 9 bases in between. CDR3 coding DNA: TGTGCCAGCAGCTTAACGGAGACGAACATTCAGTACTTC. Translation gives CASSLTETNIQYF.

Remarks on this clonotype: A read error may be the cause here, since a much bigger clone is one base away. The J gene is TRBJ2-1, the V gene TRBV7-2, with D tentatively TRBD2 (6 bases). This CDR3 spans 11 amino acids. The germline V gene has CDR1 SGHTA and CDR2 FQGNSA. The CDR3 DNA is TGTGCCAGCAGGGACTACAATGAGCAGCTCTTC. As protein: CASRDYNEQLF.

In DNA, the CDR3 is TGCAGTGCTACCTACTTCGGACTAGCGGGAGTGCGGGAGCAGTACTTC. It encodes CSATYFGLAGVREQYF. The chain recombines TRBV20-1 with TRBJ2-7; TRBD2 agrees at 13 bases. The germline CDR1 and CDR2 sequences are DFQATT and SNEGSKA (reference sequence). V lost 4 bases, J lost 7 bases, and 13 bases stayed unmatched. The CDR3 runs 16 residues.

There are a few counts of this clonotype. The rearrangement uses TRBV6-5 and TRBJ2-2; tentatively, D is TRBD1 (6 bases). V lost 2 bases and J 2 bases, leaving 12 bases between the germline ends. Germline assignment: CDR1 MNHEY and CDR2 SVGAGI. This CDR3 region has 16 residues. The DNA of the CDR3 is TGTGCCAGCAGTTACGAAAACAGGGCTAACACCGGGGAGCTGTTTTTT. This gives the protein CASSYENRANTGELFF.

Note on this clonotype: No DNA is shown, since the ends of the CDR3 on it are uncertain; the CDR3 is the one TCRdb lists. The gene calls are TRBV6-2 or TRBV6-3 and TRBJ1-2; no check of the table's D call, TRBD1, against the DNA was made. Germline values: CDR1 MNHEY, CDR2 SVGEGT. The CDR3 region is 14 residues in length, termini included. CDR3 sequence: CASSFGEGRVGYTF.

Worth noting for this clonotype: A much more abundant neighbour one base away suggests this may be a read error. The CDR3 sequence is CAGTNFGSEAFF. CDR3 DNA: TGTGCCGGCACCAACTTCGGGTCTGAAGCTTTCTTT. The chain employs TRBV12-3 or TRBV12-4 and TRBJ1-1; no reliable D call. The CDR3 has 12 amino acids. The V end was cut by 11 bases, the J end by 6 bases, with 16 bases between.

A few counts support this clonotype. The chain employs TRBV4-2 and TRBJ2-1; 14 nucleotides agree with TRBD2. Germline V gene data show CDR1 as LGHNA and CDR2 as YNFKEQ. The CDR3 runs 19 residues. V lost 4 bases to trimming and J lost 5 bases; unmatched junction nucleotides: 13. Here the CDR3 reads CASSPGQGGTSGRDNEQFF. CDR3 sequence (DNA): TGTGCCAGCAGCCCGGGACAGGGAGGGACTAGCGGGAGAGACAATGAGCAGTTCTTC.

This clonotype was observed a few times. The chain uses TRBV19 and TRBJ1-5, with TRBD1 as a possible D gene (6 bases). V lost 6 bases, J lost 5 bases, and 20 bases lay in between. The germline V gene has CDR1 LNHDA and CDR2 SQIVND (reference sequence). The length of the CDR3 is 16 residues. CDR3 in DNA: TGTGCCAGTAGGCTGACAGGAGAGGGTAGGTATCAGCCCCAGCATTTT. Translation: CASRLTGEGRYQPQHF.

This clonotype was counted many times. The V and J genes are TRBV12-3 or TRBV12-4 and TRBJ2-5; 14 positions match TRBD2. The CDR3 has 19 residues. Trimming removed 2 bases from V and 5 bases from J; junction bases left unmatched: 13. CDR3: CASSLITGTSGRSVETQYF. CDR3 sequence (DNA): TGTGCCAGCAGTTTAATAACCGGGACTAGCGGGAGATCAGTGGAGACCCAGTACTTC.

This clonotype was detected ten times or more. V and J are TRBV2 and TRBJ1-2, with a weak D call TRBD1 (5 bases). The CDR3 extends over 12 amino acids. Germline assignment: CDR1 SNHLY and CDR2 FYNNEI. V was clipped by 5 bases and J by 2 bases, with 6 bases between them. The CDR3 loop is CASSRQNYGYTF. Here the CDR3 DNA reads TGTGCCAGCAGTAGACAGAACTATGGCTACACCTTC.

Ten or more counts support this clonotype. V gene TRBV2 combines with J gene TRBJ2-1, with D possibly TRBD2 on 6 matching bases. V was shortened by 3 bases and J by 7 bases, with 13 bases between the two germline ends. The CDR3 has 14 residues. Germline V gene lookup returns CDR1 SNHLY and CDR2 FYNNEI. CDR3 bases: TGTGCCAGCAGTGACATACTAGCCGGTAATGAGCAGTTCTTC. This gives the protein CASSDILAGNEQFF. Based on the CDR3 plus reference TRBV2 and TRBJ2-1, the full variable domain is EPEVTQTPSHQVTQMGQEVILRCVPISNHLYFYWYRQILGQKVEFLVSFYNNEISEKSEIFDDQFSVERPDGSNFTLKIRSTKLEDSAMYFCASSDILAGNEQFFGPGTRLTVL.

The chain combines TRBV20-1 with TRBJ1-1, with 8 positions matching TRBD1. V shed 4 bases and J 4 bases; nucleotides not matched to a gene: 8. The CDR3 consists of 14 residues. The germline gives CDR1 DFQATT, CDR2 SNEGSKA (reference sequence). CDR3 protein: CSATPGGTATEAFF. The CDR3 DNA sequence: TGCAGTGCTACACCAGGGGGCACGGCCACTGAAGCTTTCTTT.